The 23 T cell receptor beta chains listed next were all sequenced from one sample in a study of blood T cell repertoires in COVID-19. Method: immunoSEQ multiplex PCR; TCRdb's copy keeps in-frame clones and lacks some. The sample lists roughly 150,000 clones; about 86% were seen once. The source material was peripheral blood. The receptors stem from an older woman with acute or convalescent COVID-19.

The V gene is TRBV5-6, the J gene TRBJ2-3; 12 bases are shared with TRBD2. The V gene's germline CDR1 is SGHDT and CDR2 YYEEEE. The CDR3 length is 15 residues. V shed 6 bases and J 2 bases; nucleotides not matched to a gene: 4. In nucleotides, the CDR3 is TGTGCCAGCAATAGACTAGCGGGAGTCACAGATACGCAGTATTTT. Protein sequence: CASNRLAGVTDTQYF.

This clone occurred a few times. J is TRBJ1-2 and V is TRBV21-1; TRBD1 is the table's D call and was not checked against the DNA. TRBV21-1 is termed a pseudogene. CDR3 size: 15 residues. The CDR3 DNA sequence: TGTGCCAGCAGCCAAGGGACAGGCCAATTGGGGGGCTACACCTTC. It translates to CASSQGTGQLGGYTF.

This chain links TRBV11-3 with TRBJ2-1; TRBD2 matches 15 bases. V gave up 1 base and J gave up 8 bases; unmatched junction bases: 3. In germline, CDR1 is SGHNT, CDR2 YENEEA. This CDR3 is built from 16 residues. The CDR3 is CASSLGTSGGGDEQFF. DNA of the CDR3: TGTGCCAGCAGCTTAGGGACTAGCGGGGGGGGTGATGAGCAGTTCTTC.

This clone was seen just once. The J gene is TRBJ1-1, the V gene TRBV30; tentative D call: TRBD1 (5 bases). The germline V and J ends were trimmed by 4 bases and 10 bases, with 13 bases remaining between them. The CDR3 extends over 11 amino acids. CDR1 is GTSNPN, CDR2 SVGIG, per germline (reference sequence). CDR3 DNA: TGTGCCTGGAAGCGGGGCTTGCGAGCTTTCTTT. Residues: CAWKRGLRAFF.

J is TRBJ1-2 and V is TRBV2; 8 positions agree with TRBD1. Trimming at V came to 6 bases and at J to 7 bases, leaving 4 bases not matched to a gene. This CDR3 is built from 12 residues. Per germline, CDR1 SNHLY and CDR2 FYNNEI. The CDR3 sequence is CASSAQGAGYTF. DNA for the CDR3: TGTGCCAGCAGCGCCCAGGGGGCTGGCTACACCTTC.

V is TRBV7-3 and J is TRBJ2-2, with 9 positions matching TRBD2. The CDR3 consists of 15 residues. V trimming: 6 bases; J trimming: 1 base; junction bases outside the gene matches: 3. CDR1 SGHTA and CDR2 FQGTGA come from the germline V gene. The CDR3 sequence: CASRPTSGNTGELFF. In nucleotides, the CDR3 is TGTGCCAGCAGACCGACTAGCGGGAACACCGGGGAGCTGTTTTTT.

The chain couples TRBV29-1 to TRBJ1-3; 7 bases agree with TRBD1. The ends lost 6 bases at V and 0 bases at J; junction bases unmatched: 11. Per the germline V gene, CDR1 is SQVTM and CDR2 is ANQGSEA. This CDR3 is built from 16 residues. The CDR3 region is CSVQKQGGVSGNTIYF. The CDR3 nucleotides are TGCAGCGTCCAAAAGCAGGGGGGTGTCTCTGGAAACACCATATATTTT.

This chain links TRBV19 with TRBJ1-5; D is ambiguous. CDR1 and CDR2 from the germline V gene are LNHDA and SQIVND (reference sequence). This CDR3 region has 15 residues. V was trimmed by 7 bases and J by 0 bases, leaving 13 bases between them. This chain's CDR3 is CASTVAADSNQPQHF. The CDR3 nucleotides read TGTGCCAGTACCGTAGCAGCGGATAGCAATCAGCCCCAGCATTTT.

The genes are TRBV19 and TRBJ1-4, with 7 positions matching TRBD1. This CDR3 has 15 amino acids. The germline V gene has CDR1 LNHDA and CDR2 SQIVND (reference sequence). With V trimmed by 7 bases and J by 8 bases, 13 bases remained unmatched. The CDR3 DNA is TGTGCCAGTACCAGCTCCCGGACAGGTCGGGAAAAACTGTTTTTT. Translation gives CASTSSRTGREKLFF.

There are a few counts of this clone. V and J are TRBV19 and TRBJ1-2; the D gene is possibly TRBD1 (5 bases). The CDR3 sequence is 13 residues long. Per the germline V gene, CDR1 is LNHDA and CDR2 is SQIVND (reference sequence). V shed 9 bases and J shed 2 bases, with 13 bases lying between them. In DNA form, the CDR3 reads TGTGCCAGCCTCGACAGTACAAACTATGGCTACACCTTC. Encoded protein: CASLDSTNYGYTF.

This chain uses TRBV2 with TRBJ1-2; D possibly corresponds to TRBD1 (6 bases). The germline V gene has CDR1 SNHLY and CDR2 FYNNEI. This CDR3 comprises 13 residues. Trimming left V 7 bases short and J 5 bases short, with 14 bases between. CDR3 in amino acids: CASIPDTGYGYTF. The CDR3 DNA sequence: TGTGCCAGCATACCGGACACAGGGTATGGCTACACCTTC.

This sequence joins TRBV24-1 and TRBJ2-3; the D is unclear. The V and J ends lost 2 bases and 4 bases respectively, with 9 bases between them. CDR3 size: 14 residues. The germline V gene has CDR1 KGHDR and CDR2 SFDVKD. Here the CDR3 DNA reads TGTGCCACCAGTGATTACAGAGTTGCAGATACGCAGTATTTT. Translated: CATSDYRVADTQYF.

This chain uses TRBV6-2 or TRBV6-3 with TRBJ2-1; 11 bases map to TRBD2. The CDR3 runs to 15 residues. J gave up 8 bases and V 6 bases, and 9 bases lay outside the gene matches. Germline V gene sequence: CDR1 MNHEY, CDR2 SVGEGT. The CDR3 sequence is CASSGIAGGPHEQFF. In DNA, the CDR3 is TGTGCCAGCAGCGGGATAGCGGGGGGGCCTCATGAGCAGTTCTTC.

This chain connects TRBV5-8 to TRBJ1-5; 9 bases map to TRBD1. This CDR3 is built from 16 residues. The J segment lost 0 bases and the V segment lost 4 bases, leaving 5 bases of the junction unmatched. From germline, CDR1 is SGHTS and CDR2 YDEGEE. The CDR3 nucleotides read TGTGCCAGCAGCATAAGGACAGGGGTTAGCAATCAGCCCCAGCATTTT. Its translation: CASSIRTGVSNQPQHF.

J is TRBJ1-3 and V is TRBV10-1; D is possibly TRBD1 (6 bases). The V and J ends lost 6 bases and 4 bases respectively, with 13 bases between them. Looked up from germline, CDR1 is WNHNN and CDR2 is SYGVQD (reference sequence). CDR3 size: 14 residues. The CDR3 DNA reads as TGCGCCAGCAGCCCCGGGACAAGAGGAAACACCATATATTTT. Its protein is CASSPGTRGNTIYF.

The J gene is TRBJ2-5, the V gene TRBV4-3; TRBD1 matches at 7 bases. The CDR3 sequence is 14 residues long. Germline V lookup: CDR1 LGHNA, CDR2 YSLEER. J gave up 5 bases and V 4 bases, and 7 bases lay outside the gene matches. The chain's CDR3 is CASSLGARGETQYF. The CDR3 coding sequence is TGCGCCAGCAGCCTCGGAGCCAGGGGGGAGACCCAGTACTTC.

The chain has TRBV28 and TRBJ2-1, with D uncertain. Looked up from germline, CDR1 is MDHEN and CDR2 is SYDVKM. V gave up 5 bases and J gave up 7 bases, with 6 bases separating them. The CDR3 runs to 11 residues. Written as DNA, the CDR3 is TGTGCCAGCAGTAACCTAAATGAGCAGTTCTTC. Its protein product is CASSNLNEQFF.

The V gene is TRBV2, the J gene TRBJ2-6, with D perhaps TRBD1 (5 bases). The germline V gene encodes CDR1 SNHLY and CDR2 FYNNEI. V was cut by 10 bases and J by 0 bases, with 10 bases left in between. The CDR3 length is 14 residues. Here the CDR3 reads CATKGSSGANVLTF. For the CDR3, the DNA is TGTGCCACCAAGGGGTCCTCTGGGGCCAACGTCCTGACTTTC.

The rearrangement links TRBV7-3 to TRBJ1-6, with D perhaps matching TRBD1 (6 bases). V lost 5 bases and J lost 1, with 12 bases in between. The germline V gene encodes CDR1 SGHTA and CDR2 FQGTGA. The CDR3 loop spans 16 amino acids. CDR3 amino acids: CASSAQGGSYNSPLHF. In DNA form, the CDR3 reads TGTGCCAGCAGCGCCCAAGGGGGTTCCTATAATTCACCCCTCCACTTT.

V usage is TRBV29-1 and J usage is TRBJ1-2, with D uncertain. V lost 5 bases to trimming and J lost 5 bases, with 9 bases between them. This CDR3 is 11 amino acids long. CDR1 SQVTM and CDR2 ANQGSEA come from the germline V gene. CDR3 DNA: TGCAGCGTTCGGGGAGTGTATGGCTACACCTTC. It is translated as CSVRGVYGYTF.

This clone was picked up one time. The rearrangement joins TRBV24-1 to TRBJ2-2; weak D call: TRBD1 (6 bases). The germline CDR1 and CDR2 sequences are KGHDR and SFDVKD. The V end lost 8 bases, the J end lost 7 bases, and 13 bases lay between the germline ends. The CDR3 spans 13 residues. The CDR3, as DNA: TGTGCCACCAAGACAGGTGTGGGCGGGGAGCTGTTTTTT. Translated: CATKTGVGGELFF.

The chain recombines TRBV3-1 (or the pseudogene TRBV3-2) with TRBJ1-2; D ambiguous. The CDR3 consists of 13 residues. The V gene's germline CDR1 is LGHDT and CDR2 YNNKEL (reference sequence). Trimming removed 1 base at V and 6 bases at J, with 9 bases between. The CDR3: CASSQAWRNGYTF. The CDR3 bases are TGTGCCAGCAGCCAAGCGTGGAGGAATGGCTACACCTTC.

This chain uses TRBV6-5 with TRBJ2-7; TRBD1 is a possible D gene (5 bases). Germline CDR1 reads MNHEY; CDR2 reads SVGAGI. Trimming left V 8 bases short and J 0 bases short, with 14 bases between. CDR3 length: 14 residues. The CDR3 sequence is CASGQGRSSYEQYF. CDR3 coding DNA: TGTGCCAGCGGTCAGGGAAGGAGCTCCTACGAGCAGTACTTC.